Sequencing of this TCR beta chain was carried out in a study of T cells in Graves' hyperthyroidism and ophthalmopathy. The germline V gene encodes CDR1 SGHAT and CDR2 FQDESV (reference sequence). V was shortened by 5 bases and J by 6 bases, with 16 bases between the two germline ends. The CDR3 consists of 14 residues. TCR beta CDR3 regions were amplified from RNA transcripts. Using the HTBI primer set, a first-round RT-PCR was run on the TCR CDR3. One entry per CDR3 protein, called by TCRdb with MiXCR from the multiplex PCR reads. The sample shows more than 500,000 distinct CDR3 sequences, over 12% of them seen only once. The table lists this clonotype with many counts. Patients with uncontrolled infections, other autoimmune diseases, pregnancy or lactation were excluded.

Sequenced sample: blood. The TCR was taken from a woman aged 40-49 years with Graves' ophthalmopathy. V is TRBV11-1 and J is TRBJ1-1; D is possibly TRBD1 (5 bases). CDR3 loop: CASSPGPTMAEAFF. In DNA form, the CDR3 reads TGTGCCAGCAGCCCGGGACCGACTATGGCTGAAGCTTTCTTT. Full variable domain (outside the CDR3, taken from reference TRBV11-1 and TRBJ1-1): EAEVAQSPRYKITEKSQAVAFWCDPISGHATLYWYRQILGQGPELLVQFQDESVVDDSQLPKDRFSAERLKGVDSTLKIQPAELGDSAMYLCASSPGPTMAEAFFGQGTRLTVV.